A single sample is the source of the 11 T cell receptor beta chains below, sequenced in a study of OX40 agonist ivuxolimab in advanced cancers. Using immunoSEQ multiplex PCR, the repertoire was profiled, and TCRdb retains in-frame clones only, with some absent. The sample lists more than 55,000 clones; 77% were seen once. The sample here was CD4+ or CD8+ T cells sorted from blood, taken in a trial of the OX40 agonist ivuxolimab. The receptors shown here come from an adult with an advanced solid tumor such as melanoma, head and neck, liver or kidney cancer.

The V call is TRBV7-9, the J call TRBJ1-1; TRBD1 might be the D (6 bases). This CDR3 spans 12 amino acids. V lost 3 bases, J lost 11 bases, and 13 bases lay in between. Germline loops: CDR1 SEHNR, CDR2 FQNEAQ (reference sequence). The CDR3 nucleotides are TGTGCCAGCAGCTTCCGGGACAATGGGGCTTTCTTT. This codes for CASSFRDNGAFF.

The chain employs TRBV7-9 and TRBJ2-3; D might be TRBD2 (6 bases). The CDR3 contains 16 residues. CDR1 is SEHNR and CDR2 is FQNEAQ in the germline V gene (reference sequence). V shed 2 bases and J shed 0 bases, with 12 bases lying between them. The CDR3 nucleotides are TGTGCCAGCAGCTTAACCTTAGCGGCTAGCACAGATACGCAGTATTTT. Translated: CASSLTLAASTDTQYF.

V gene TRBV9 combines with J gene TRBJ2-6, with 10 bases that match TRBD1. This CDR3 region has 18 residues. Germline V gene sequence: CDR1 SGDLS, CDR2 YYNGEE. Trimming removed 1 base from V and 3 bases from J; junction bases left unmatched: 7. CDR3 loop: CASSVKTGGAGGANVLTF. The CDR3 nucleotides are TGTGCCAGCAGCGTAAAGACAGGGGGCGCAGGTGGGGCCAACGTCCTGACTTTC.

The chain is built from TRBV28 and TRBJ1-5, with no clear D. Trimming removed 2 bases from V and 0 bases from J, with 8 bases in between. This CDR3 has 15 residues. From germline, CDR1 is MDHEN and CDR2 SYDVKM. CDR3 residues: CASSLQLNSNQPQHF. CDR3 coding DNA: TGTGCCAGCAGTTTACAGCTAAATAGCAATCAGCCCCAGCATTTT.

The chain couples TRBV7-6 to TRBJ2-7, with D possibly being TRBD1 (6 bases). Germline V gene data show CDR1 as SGHVS and CDR2 as FNYEAQ. The ends were cut back, 5 bases at V and 5 bases at J, with 13 bases in the middle. The CDR3 is 13 residues long. CDR3 region: CASSRRQDNEQYF. CDR3 bases: TGTGCCAGCAGCCGGCGACAGGACAACGAGCAGTACTTC. Full variable domain (rest looked up from reference TRBV7-6 and TRBJ2-7): GAGVSQSPRYKVTKRGQDVALRCDPISGHVSLYWYRQALGQGPEFLTYFNYEAQQDKSGLPNDRFSAERPEGSISTLTIQRTEQRDSAMYRCASSRRQDNEQYFGPGTRLTVT.

This chain connects TRBV28 to TRBJ2-7, with a possible D match to TRBD1 (6 bases). The ends were cut back, 7 bases at V and 4 bases at J, with 17 bases in the middle. This CDR3 has 14 amino acids. Germline lookup yields CDR1 MDHEN and CDR2 SYDVKM. CDR3 residues: CASTPSGTSYEQYF. The CDR3 DNA follows: TGTGCCAGCACCCCCTCCGGGACATCTTACGAGCAGTACTTC.

The chain has TRBV7-9 and TRBJ2-1; 7 bases align to TRBD1. CDR3 length: 12 amino acids. Germline V gene data show CDR1 as SEHNR and CDR2 as FQNEAQ (reference sequence). J lost 13 bases, V lost 5 bases, and 8 bases had no gene match. The chain's CDR3 is CASSPETGKQFF. Written as DNA, the CDR3 is TGTGCCAGCAGCCCGGAGACAGGGAAACAGTTCTTC.

The rearrangement links TRBV18 to TRBJ2-7, with 13 nucleotides matching TRBD2. This CDR3 spans 15 amino acids. Germline CDR1 KGHSH, CDR2 LQKENI. Germline trimming cut 5 bases from V and 2 bases from J; bases unmatched to any gene: 3. CDR3 coding DNA: TGTGCCAGCTCATATACTAGCGGGAGGGCCTACGAGCAGTACTTC. This translates into CASSYTSGRAYEQYF.

This chain joins TRBV19 and TRBJ2-7; TRBD2 matches at 9 bases. The CDR3 loop spans 14 amino acids. The germline V gene has CDR1 LNHDA and CDR2 SQIVND (reference sequence). With V trimmed by 5 bases and J by 3 bases, 5 bases remained unmatched. DNA for the CDR3: TGTGCCAGTAGTCTGGCTAGCGGGGTCTACGAGCAGTACTTC. Its protein is CASSLASGVYEQYF.

The chain links TRBV11-2 to TRBJ2-5, with a tentative D call TRBD2 (6 bases). The V and J ends lost 2 bases and 5 bases respectively, with 9 bases between them. Germline V gene lookup returns CDR1 SGHAT and CDR2 FQNNGV. The CDR3 covers 13 residues. The DNA for the CDR3 is TGTGCCAGCAGCTTAACTAGCACGGAGACCCAGTACTTC. Translation: CASSLTSTETQYF. Filled out from reference TRBV11-2 and TRBJ2-5, the complete variable domain reads EAGVAQSPRYKIIEKRQSVAFWCNPISGHATLYWYQQILGQGPKLLIQFQNNGVVDDSQLPKDRFSAERLKGVDSTLKIQPAKLEDSAVYLCASSLTSTETQYFGPGTRLLVL.

The V and J genes are TRBV14 and TRBJ2-1; 9 bases map to TRBD2. CDR1 and CDR2 from the germline V gene are SGHDN and FVKESK. V shed 2 bases, J shed 3 bases, and the junction held 11 bases outside the gene matches. This CDR3 is built from 18 residues. The CDR3 sequence is CASSQLPASGTFYNEQFF. CDR3 sequence (DNA): TGTGCCAGCAGCCAACTCCCGGCTAGCGGGACCTTCTACAATGAGCAGTTCTTC.